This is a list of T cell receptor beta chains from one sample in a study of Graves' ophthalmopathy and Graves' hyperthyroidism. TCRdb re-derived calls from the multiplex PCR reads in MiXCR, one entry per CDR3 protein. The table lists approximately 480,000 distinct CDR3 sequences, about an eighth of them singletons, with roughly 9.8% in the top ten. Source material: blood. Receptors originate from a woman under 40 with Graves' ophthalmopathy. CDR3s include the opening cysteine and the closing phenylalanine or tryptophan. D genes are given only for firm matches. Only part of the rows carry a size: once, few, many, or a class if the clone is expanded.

CASSISRIGTGNTEAFF | TGTGCCAGCAGTATCTCCCGAATAGGGACGGGGAACACTGAAGCTTTCTTT | TRBV28 | NA | many | TRBJ1-1
CASSHRGSSEAFF | TGTGCCAGCAGCCACAGGGGATCATCTGAAGCTTTCTTT | TRBV6-1 | TRBD1 | many | TRBJ1-1
CASSSQRGQRTLAKNIQYF | TGTGCCAGCAGCTCCCAGAGGGGACAGAGAACCTTAGCCAAAAACATTCAGTACTTC | TRBV11-1 | TRBD1 | few | TRBJ2-4
CASSPPLGTEAFF | TGTGCCAGTAGTCCACCCCTGGGTACTGAAGCTTTCTTT | TRBV19 | NA | NA | TRBJ1-1
CASSLNGGEETQYF | TGTGCCAGCAGTTTAAATGGAGGGGAAGAGACCCAGTACTTC | TRBV12-3/TRBV12-4 | NA | NA | TRBJ2-5
CASSQSTGGAGNTIYF | TGCGCCAGCAGCCAGTCTACAGGGGGTGCGGGAAACACCATATATTTT | TRBV4-1 | TRBD1 | few | TRBJ1-3
CSASGGSGETQYF | TGCAGTGCTTCAGGGGGCAGTGGGGAGACCCAGTACTTC | TRBV20-1 | TRBD1 | many | TRBJ2-5
CASTTRQGIYGYTF | TGTGCCAGCACCACCAGACAGGGTATCTATGGCTACACCTTC | TRBV28 | TRBD1 | many | TRBJ1-2
CASSLFRTGRGEAFF | TGTGCCAGCAGCCTCTTCCGGACAGGACGAGGGGAAGCTTTCTTT | TRBV3-1 | TRBD1 | many | TRBJ1-1
CASSLGARVGPFNEQFF | TGTGCCAGCAGCTTAGGGGCTAGGGTAGGTCCTTTCAATGAGCAGTTCTTC | TRBV7-6 | NA | NA | TRBJ2-1
CSAGTGHQPQHF | TGCAGTGCTGGGACAGGGCATCAGCCCCAGCATTTT | TRBV20-1 | TRBD1 | many | TRBJ1-5
CAWSPRVRTNYGYTF | TGTGCCTGGAGTCCCCGCGTCAGGACCAACTATGGCTACACCTTC | TRBV30 | NA | many | TRBJ1-2
CASSQSRRGTEAFF | TGTGCCAGCAGCCAAAGCCGGCGGGGCACTGAAGCTTTCTTT | TRBV3-1 | NA | many | TRBJ1-1
CATSYQDGAYGYTF | TGTGCCACCAGCTACCAGGACGGAGCTTATGGCTATACCTTC | TRBV15 | NA | NA | TRBJ1-2
CATSDTGTSPETQYF | TGTGCCACCAGTGATACCGGGACTAGCCCCGAGACCCAGTACTTC | TRBV24-1 | TRBD2 | many | TRBJ2-5
CASNLAYGTGIVGELFF | TGTGCCAGCAATCTTGCCTACGGGACAGGGATAGTCGGGGAGCTGTTTTTT | TRBV4-2 | TRBD1 | many | TRBJ2-2
CASRTGFPFQETQYF | TGTGCCAGCAGGACGGGATTCCCCTTCCAAGAGACCCAGTACTTC | TRBV6-6 | NA | many | TRBJ2-5
CASSLGGHPSDGYTF | TGTGCCAGCAGTTTGGGAGGGCATCCGTCCGACGGCTACACCTTC | TRBV27 | NA | many | TRBJ1-2
CASTEGAFYGYTF | TGTGCCAGCACGGAGGGGGCGTTCTATGGCTACACCTTC | TRBV6-1 | TRBD1 | NA | TRBJ1-2
CASSVVGGSSPLHF | TGTGCCAGCAGTGTGGTCGGAGGAAGTTCACCCCTCCACTTT | TRBV6-1 | NA | NA | TRBJ1-6
CASSSWTAPRNF | TGTGCCAGTAGTTCGTGGACAGCCCCAAGGAACTTC | TRBV19 | NA | NA | TRBJ1-2
CASSLTDPRRGRNQPQHF | TGTGCCAGCAGTTTAACCGACCCTAGACGCGGCCGAAATCAGCCCCAGCATTTT | TRBV12-3/TRBV12-4 | NA | many | TRBJ1-5
CSVSLKTPNTEAFF | TGCAGCGTCTCCCTAAAGACACCGAACACTGAAGCTTTCTTT | TRBV29-1 | NA | many | TRBJ1-1
CASSLDSGTEAFF | TGTGCCAGCAGCTTAGATTCAGGCACTGAAGCTTTCTTT | TRBV11-2 | NA | many | TRBJ1-1
CASSFRALSEAFF | TGTGCCAGCAGTTTTAGGGCCCTGAGTGAAGCTTTCTTT | TRBV12-3/TRBV12-4 | NA | few | TRBJ1-1
CASSRHGQGNYGYTF | TGTGCCAGCAGCCGACACGGACAGGGTAACTATGGCTACACCTTC | TRBV27 | TRBD1 | many | TRBJ1-2
CASSLNGGREAFF | TGTGCCAGCAGTTTGAACGGGGGCCGTGAAGCTTTCTTT | TRBV12-3/TRBV12-4 | NA | many | TRBJ1-1
CASSFARPTGELFF | TGTGCCAGCAGCTTTGCCCGACCGACCGGGGAGCTGTTTTTT | TRBV13 | NA | NA | TRBJ2-2
CSASLPSGGEETQYF | TGCAGTGCTAGTTTGCCTAGCGGGGGAGAAGAGACCCAGTACTTC | TRBV20-1 | TRBD2 | many | TRBJ2-5
CASSPRQKNTGELFF | TGTGCCAGCTCACCGAGACAGAAGAACACCGGGGAGCTGTTTTTT | TRBV18 | NA | many | TRBJ2-2
CAWKGTSVGATDQETQYF | TGTGCCTGGAAAGGGACTAGCGTAGGAGCTACAGACCAAGAGACCCAGTACTTC | TRBV30 | TRBD2 | many | TRBJ2-5
CASSPPVNTGELFF | TGTGCCAGCAGTCCCCCCGTGAACACCGGGGAGCTGTTTTTT | TRBV12-3/TRBV12-4 | NA | many | TRBJ2-2
CASSLGAGANTGELFF | TGTGCCAGCAGCCTAGGGGCCGGCGCGAACACCGGGGAGCTGTTTTTT | TRBV28 | NA | many | TRBJ2-2